This T cell receptor beta chain originates from a study of blood T cell repertoires in COVID-19. The V end was cut by 0 bases, the J end by 8 bases, with 4 bases between. Per the germline V gene, CDR1 is LGHDT and CDR2 is YNNKEL (reference sequence). This CDR3 is 12 amino acids long. Measured with immunoSEQ multiplex PCR; TCRdb has only the in-frame clones, and not every one. The sample yields some 350,000 clones, 75% to 90% seen once. This sequence was found in a man younger than 35 who had recovered from COVID-19. Sequenced: PBMCs or T cells enriched from blood (not recorded which). The V gene is TRBV3-1 (or the pseudogene TRBV3-2), the J gene TRBJ1-4; D is unresolved. The CDR3 protein is CASSQDREKLFF. DNA for the CDR3: TGTGCCAGCAGCCAAGATCGGGAAAAACTGTTTTTT.